This entry describes one TCR beta chain. The antigen remains unidentified. Trimming cost V 8 bases and J 4 bases; bases outside gene matches: 7. Germline V gene lookup returns CDR1 MNHEY and CDR2 SMNVEV (reference sequence). The CDR3 is 13 residues long. This sample is part of a study of cytomegalovirus exposure and HLA in healthy donors. Amplification used 60 Vbeta primers and 13 Jbeta primers. Sequencing was performed with immunoSEQ multiplex PCR; in TCRdb, only in-frame clones are kept and a portion is missing. Of 100,000 to 130,000 clones in the sample, over 70% were seen once. Study-wide results and caveats: Many donors shared some public TCRs, even though most TCR sequences were rare.

This receptor was identified in a man under 40 in good health and CMV-seronegative. The chain is built from TRBV27 and TRBJ1-2; 7 bases are a match to TRBD1. What was sequenced was PBMCs. Written as DNA, the CDR3 is TGTGCCAGCCGCCATGGGACAGCCTATGGCTACACCTTC. It encodes CASRHGTAYGYTF.